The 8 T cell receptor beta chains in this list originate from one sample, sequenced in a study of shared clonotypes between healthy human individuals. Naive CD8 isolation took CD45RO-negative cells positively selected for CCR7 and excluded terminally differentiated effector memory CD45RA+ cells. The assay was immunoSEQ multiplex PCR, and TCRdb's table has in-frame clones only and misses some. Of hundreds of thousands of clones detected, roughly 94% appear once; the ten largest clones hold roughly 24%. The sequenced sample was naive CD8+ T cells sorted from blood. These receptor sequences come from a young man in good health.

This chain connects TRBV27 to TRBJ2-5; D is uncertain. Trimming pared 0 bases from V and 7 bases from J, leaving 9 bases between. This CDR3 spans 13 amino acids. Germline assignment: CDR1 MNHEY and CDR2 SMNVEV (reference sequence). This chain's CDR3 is CASSLSSRRTQYF. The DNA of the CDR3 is TGTGCCAGCAGTTTATCGAGTAGGAGGACCCAGTACTTC.

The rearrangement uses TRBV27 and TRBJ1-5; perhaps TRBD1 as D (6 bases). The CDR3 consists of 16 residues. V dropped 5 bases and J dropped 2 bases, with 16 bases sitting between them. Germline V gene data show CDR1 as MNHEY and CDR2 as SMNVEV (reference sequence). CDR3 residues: CASSALTGKGNQPQHF. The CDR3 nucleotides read TGTGCCAGCAGTGCCCTTACAGGGAAAGGCAATCAGCCCCAGCATTTT.

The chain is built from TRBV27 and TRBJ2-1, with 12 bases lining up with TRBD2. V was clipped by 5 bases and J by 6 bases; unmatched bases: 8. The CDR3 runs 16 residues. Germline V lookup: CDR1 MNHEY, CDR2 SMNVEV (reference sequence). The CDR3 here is CASSLPTSGSFNEQFF. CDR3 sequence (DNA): TGTGCCAGCAGTCTCCCGACTAGCGGGAGTTTCAATGAGCAGTTCTTC.

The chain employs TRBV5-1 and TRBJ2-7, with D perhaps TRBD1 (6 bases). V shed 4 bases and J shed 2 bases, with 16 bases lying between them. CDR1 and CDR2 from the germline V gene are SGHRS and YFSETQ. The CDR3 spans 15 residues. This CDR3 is CASSGSGTPTYEQYF. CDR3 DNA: TGCGCCAGCAGCGGCTCCGGGACACCAACCTACGAGCAGTACTTC.

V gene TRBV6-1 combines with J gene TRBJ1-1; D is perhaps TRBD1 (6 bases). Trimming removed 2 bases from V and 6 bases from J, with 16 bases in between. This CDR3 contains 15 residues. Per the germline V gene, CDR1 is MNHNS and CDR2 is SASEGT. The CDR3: CASSENFRGLPEAFF. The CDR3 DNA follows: TGTGCCAGCAGTGAAAATTTCAGGGGTCTGCCTGAAGCTTTCTTT.

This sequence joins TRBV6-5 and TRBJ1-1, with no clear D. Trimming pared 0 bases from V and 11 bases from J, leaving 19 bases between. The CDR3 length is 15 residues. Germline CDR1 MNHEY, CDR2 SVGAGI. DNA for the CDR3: TGTGCCAGCAGTTACTCGCGAGATACGAGAGGTTGGGCTTTCTTT. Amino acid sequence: CASSYSRDTRGWAFF.

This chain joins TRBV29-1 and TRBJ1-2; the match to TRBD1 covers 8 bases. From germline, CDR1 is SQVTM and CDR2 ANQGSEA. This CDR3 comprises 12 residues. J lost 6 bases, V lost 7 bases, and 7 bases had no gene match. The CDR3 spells CSAWTGNDGYTF. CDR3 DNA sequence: TGCAGCGCGTGGACAGGGAACGATGGCTACACCTTC.

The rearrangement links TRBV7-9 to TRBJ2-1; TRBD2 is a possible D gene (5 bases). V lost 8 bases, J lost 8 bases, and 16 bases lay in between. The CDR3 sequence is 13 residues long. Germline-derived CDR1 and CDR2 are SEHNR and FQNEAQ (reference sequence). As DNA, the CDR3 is TGTGCCAGCGGGGAGTCGGGTAACGATGAGCAGTTCTTC. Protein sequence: CASGESGNDEQFF.